Here is one TCR beta chain with its context. Amplification used 60 Vbeta primers and 13 Jbeta primers. The method was immunoSEQ multiplex PCR; TCRdb's version includes in-frame clones alone and lacks a portion of them. The data show more than 90,000 clones, about 68% seen once. This sample is drawn from a study of cytomegalovirus exposure and HLA in healthy donors. The CDR3 contains 16 residues. Germline V gene lookup returns CDR1 GTSNPN and CDR2 SVGIG (reference sequence). The V and J ends lost 5 bases and 0 bases, in that order; junction bases with no gene match: 12. The TCR was taken from a woman between 45 and 60 years old in good health and CMV-seropositive. The chain carries TRBV30 and TRBJ1-2, with 7 positions matching TRBD1. Input material: PBMCs. In DNA form, the CDR3 reads TGTGCCTGGGAAACTAAAAGAGGGACAGCTAACTATGGCTACACCTTC. It specifies CAWETKRGTANYGYTF. Full variable domain (missing parts from reference TRBV30 and TRBJ1-2): SQTIHQWPATLVQPVGSPLSLECTVEGTSNPNLYWYRQAAGRGLQLLFYSVGIGQISSEVPQNLSASRPQDRQFILSSKKLLLSDSGFYLCAWETKRGTANYGYTFGSGTRLTVV.